This T cell receptor beta chain was captured by sequencing in a study of metastatic and nonmetastatic thyroid tumors. Looking at the study overall: Repertoire comparisons spanned blood and tumor or nodule tissue from malignant and benign thyroid patients.

The germline gives CDR1 MGHRA, CDR2 YSYEKL. The CDR3 spans 15 residues. V was cut by 0 bases and J by 2 bases, with 10 bases left in between. General study findings and limits: Versus benign nodules, malignant thyroid tumors reportedly had significantly higher TCR beta diversity, in blood and tumor.

No patient received treatment before thyroid surgery. How the authors handled the data: For papillary thyroid cancer, a distant-metastasis classifier was constructed from CDR3 differences observed across clinicopathological groups. With MiXCR, TCRdb reprocessed the PCR reads. The V and J calls reflect TCRdb's pipeline rather than the authors' work. Among about 85,000 clones listed, 8.6% were seen once. This clone has ten or more counts. Its matching antigen is unknown. Specimen: blood. The chain carries TRBV4-1 and TRBJ1-1; D gene ambiguous. The sequence came from a female donor with papillary thyroid cancer or a benign thyroid nodule (not recorded which). Some clones in this sample may be carry-over from other donors' samples. The CDR3 sequence: CASSQESWQNTEAFF. The CDR3 bases are TGCGCCAGCAGCCAAGAGAGTTGGCAAAACACTGAAGCTTTCTTT.